One and the same sample provided the 24 T cell receptor beta chains below, sequenced in a study of response to subunit inactivated influenza vaccine. TCRdb analysed the RT-PCR reads with MiXCR anew, one entry per CDR3 protein. The sample lists 500,000 to 600,000 distinct CDR3 sequences, 14% occurring once. The input for sequencing was PBMCs from blood, taken about 12 days after vaccination. All receptors derive from a man aged 50-59 years who received an inactivated influenza vaccine.

Only a few counts were recorded for this clonotype. The J gene is TRBJ2-7, the V gene TRBV3-1; 9 positions match TRBD2. Germline V gene data show CDR1 as LGHDT and CDR2 as YNNKEL (reference sequence). Trimming cost V 4 bases and J 6 bases; bases outside gene matches: 10. CDR3 length equals 15 residues. The CDR3 DNA sequence: TGTGCCAGCAGCCTCCGACTAGCGGTCCTACGCGAGCAGTACTTC. This encodes CASSLRLAVLREQYF.

This rearrangement joins TRBV18 to TRBJ2-1, with D maybe TRBD1 (5 bases). The CDR3 totals 14 residues. Trimming removed 0 bases from V and 10 bases from J, with 13 bases in between. Looked up from germline, CDR1 is KGHSH and CDR2 is LQKENI. This CDR3 is CASSPPRIQGEQFF. CDR3 nucleotides: TGTGCCAGCTCACCACCGAGGATCCAGGGCGAGCAGTTCTTC. Together with reference TRBV18 and TRBJ2-1, the CDR3 gives the full variable domain: NAGVMQNPRHLVRRRGQEARLRCSPMKGHSHVYWYRQLPEEGLKFMVYLQKENIIDESGMPKERFSAEFPKEGPSILRIQQVVRGDSAAYFCASSPPRIQGEQFFGPGTRLTVL.

This clonotype was found many times. J is TRBJ2-7 and V is TRBV20-1, with TRBD1 matching 8 bases. With 6 bases clipped from V and 6 bases from J, the junction kept 4 bases outside the gene matches. CDR1 DFQATT and CDR2 SNEGSKA come from the germline V gene (reference sequence). The CDR3 covers 11 residues. The CDR3 here is CSAYTGGEQYF. The DNA of the CDR3 is TGCAGTGCGTATACAGGGGGCGAGCAGTACTTC.

J is TRBJ2-3 and V is TRBV6-1; 8 positions match TRBD2. CDR1 is MNHNS, CDR2 SASEGT, per germline. The CDR3 is 14 amino acids. J lost 3 bases, V lost 6 bases, and 5 bases had no gene match. The CDR3 sequence: CASRSGGPTDTQYF. The CDR3 nucleotides read TGTGCCAGCAGGAGCGGGGGCCCAACAGATACGCAGTATTTT.

The genes are TRBV12-3 or TRBV12-4 and TRBJ2-2; 9 bases fit TRBD2. This CDR3 is 16 amino acids long. V shed 3 bases, J shed 6 bases, and the junction held 8 bases outside the gene matches. In nucleotides, the CDR3 is TGTGCCAGCAGTTTTTTTAGCGGGAGAAGGCCCGGGGAGCTGTTTTTT. Residues: CASSFFSGRRPGELFF.

This clonotype appeared a few times. This chain uses TRBV11-2 with TRBJ2-1; perhaps TRBD2 as D (6 bases). The CDR3 covers 16 residues. The germline CDR1 and CDR2 sequences are SGHAT and FQNNGV. The V end lost 3 bases, the J end lost 0 bases, and 12 bases lay between the germline ends. CDR3 residues: CASSFRRGYSYNEQFF. Written as DNA, the CDR3 is TGTGCCAGCAGCTTCCGCCGGGGGTACTCCTACAATGAGCAGTTCTTC.

This clonotype has just a few counts. The gene calls are TRBV3-1 and TRBJ1-2; the D is unclear. CDR3 size: 11 residues. Trimming removed 0 bases at V and 7 bases at J, with 3 bases between. Germline CDR1 is LGHDT and CDR2 is YNNKEL (reference sequence). The CDR3 spells CASSQDRGYTF. The DNA of the CDR3 is TGTGCCAGCAGCCAAGATCGTGGCTACACCTTC. Using reference TRBV3-1 and TRBJ1-2 for the parts outside the CDR3, the full variable domain is DTAVSQTPKYLVTQMGNDKSIKCEQNLGHDTMYWYKQDSKKFLKIMFSYNNKELIINETVPNRFSPKSPDKAHLNLHINSLELGDSAVYFCASSQDRGYTFGSGTRLTVV.

This rearrangement joins TRBV6-5 to TRBJ2-4, with D tentatively TRBD1 (5 bases). In germline, CDR1 is MNHEY, CDR2 SVGAGI. The V end lost 4 bases, the J end lost 4 bases, and 11 bases lay between the germline ends. The length of the CDR3 is 14 residues. CDR3 sequence (DNA): TGTGCCAGCAGTTCGACAGCCGATAAAAACATTCAGTACTTC. Encoded protein: CASSSTADKNIQYF.

V and J are TRBV6-6 and TRBJ2-3; D unclear. V was clipped by 5 bases and J by 2 bases, with 8 bases between them. There are 13 residues in the CDR3. Looked up from germline, CDR1 is MNHNY and CDR2 is SVGAGI (reference sequence). CDR3 sequence (DNA): TGTGCCAGCAGTAGCCACAACACAGATACGCAGTATTTT. This gives the protein CASSSHNTDTQYF.

This clonotype was observed a handful of times. The chain uses TRBV7-9 and TRBJ2-3, with D maybe TRBD2 (5 bases). The CDR3 spans 17 residues. Germline lookup yields CDR1 SEHNR and CDR2 FQNEAQ (reference sequence). Between the trimmed V and J ends, which lost 1 base and 1 base, there was a span of 15 bases. CDR3 sequence reads: CASSLVPYKEGTDTQYF. CDR3 coding DNA: TGTGCCAGCAGCTTAGTCCCTTACAAGGAGGGCACAGATACGCAGTATTTT.

This clonotype was seen many times. The gene calls are TRBV12-3 or TRBV12-4 and TRBJ2-3, with TRBD1 as a possible D gene (6 bases). With 3 bases removed from V and 5 bases from J, the gap between germline ends came to 15 bases. The length of the CDR3 is 15 residues. The CDR3 protein is CASSFSRGAGDTQYF. The CDR3 nucleotides are TGTGCCAGCAGTTTTTCCAGGGGCGCCGGAGATACGCAGTATTTT.

The table lists this clonotype with a few counts. J is TRBJ1-2 and V is TRBV29-1; TRBD1 is a possible D gene (6 bases). CDR3 size: 13 residues. V gave up 4 bases and J gave up 4 bases, with 13 bases separating them. Germline loops: CDR1 SQVTM, CDR2 ANQGSEA. The CDR3, as DNA: TGCAGCGTTGCCCGGACAGTCATCTATGGCTACACCTTC. Its protein is CSVARTVIYGYTF.

In DNA form, the CDR3 reads TGTGCCAGCAGCTACACGTCTGACTCTTGGAATGAGCAGTTCTTC. It specifies CASSYTSDSWNEQFF. V gene TRBV7-3 combines with J gene TRBJ2-1, with D hard to call. The germline V gene encodes CDR1 SGHTA and CDR2 FQGTGA. The CDR3 is made up of 15 amino acids. The V gene lost 4 bases and the J gene lost 7 bases, with 17 bases spanning the gap.

This clonotype was found once. The chain carries TRBV9 and TRBJ2-3; D call uncertain. This CDR3 contains 16 residues. The ends were cut back, 0 bases at V and 0 bases at J, with 11 bases in the middle. CDR1 SGDLS and CDR2 YYNGEE come from the germline V gene. CDR3 sequence: CASSVGVAGSTDTQYF. The DNA for the CDR3 is TGTGCCAGCAGCGTAGGGGTAGCAGGAAGCACAGATACGCAGTATTTT.

This clonotype was seen a handful of times. The chain recombines TRBV5-6 with TRBJ1-5, with 9 bases matching TRBD1. This CDR3 is 19 amino acids long. V was clipped by 3 bases and J by 1 base; unmatched bases: 14. Germline values: CDR1 SGHDT, CDR2 YYEEEE. CDR3 in DNA: TGTGCCAGCAGCTCCGCATTGGACAGGGGAAAAGGGAGCAATCAGCCCCAGCATTTT. This codes for CASSSALDRGKGSNQPQHF. Full variable domain (rest looked up from reference TRBV5-6 and TRBJ1-5): DAGVTQSPTHLIKTRGQQVTLRCSPKSGHDTVSWYQQALGQGPQFIFQYYEEEERQRGNFPDRFSGHQFPNYSSELNVNALLLGDSALYLCASSSALDRGKGSNQPQHFGDGTRLSIL.

This clonotype turned up a few times. The V call is TRBV29-1, the J call TRBJ2-3; maybe TRBD2 (5 bases). Germline values: CDR1 SQVTM, CDR2 ANQGSEA. The ends were cut back, 6 bases at V and 0 bases at J, with 19 bases in the middle. CDR3 length: 16 amino acids. CDR3 in amino acids: CSVVIHAGRSTDTQYF. CDR3 in DNA: TGCAGCGTGGTTATACACGCGGGCCGTAGCACAGATACGCAGTATTTT.

In its sample, this clonotype was seen many times. V gene TRBV5-1 combines with J gene TRBJ1-1; D is uncertain. Germline CDR1 reads SGHRS; CDR2 reads YFSETQ. This CDR3 is 14 amino acids long. Trimming cost V 4 bases and J 7 bases, with 17 bases left between them. CDR3 amino acids: CASSPQTARGEAFF. The CDR3 region has the DNA TGCGCCAGCAGCCCTCAAACGGCTCGGGGTGAAGCTTTCTTT.

This clonotype was detected a few times. This chain's CDR3 is CASSHSQNYGYTF. CDR3 DNA sequence: TGTGCCAGCAGCCATAGCCAAAACTATGGCTACACCTTC. The chain carries TRBV7-2 and TRBJ1-2, with unresolved D. CDR3 size: 13 residues. The V end was cut by 5 bases, the J end by 2 bases, with 9 bases between. From germline, CDR1 is SGHTA and CDR2 FQGNSA.

The sample holds many counts of this clonotype. The rearrangement uses TRBV5-1 and TRBJ2-1; TRBD1 might be the D (6 bases). V lost 0 bases and J lost 8, with 9 bases in between. There are 13 residues in the CDR3. The germline V gene encodes CDR1 SGHRS and CDR2 YFSETQ. CDR3 coding DNA: TGCGCCAGCAGCTTGGCAGGGGTCGATGAGCAGTTCTTC. It translates to CASSLAGVDEQFF.

This clonotype was observed a handful of times. The chain has TRBV5-1 and TRBJ2-2; D not resolved. The V gene lost 1 base and the J gene lost 1 base, with 5 bases spanning the gap. CDR1 is SGHRS, CDR2 YFSETQ, per germline. The CDR3 extends over 14 amino acids. DNA for the CDR3: TGCGCCAGCAGCTTGTATGTGAACACCGGGGAGCTGTTTTTT. It translates to CASSLYVNTGELFF. Full variable domain (missing parts from reference TRBV5-1 and TRBJ2-2): KAGVTQTPRYLIKTRGQQVTLSCSPISGHRSVSWYQQTPGQGLQFLFEYFSETQRNKGNFPGRFSGRQFSNSRSEMNVSTLELGDSALYLCASSLYVNTGELFFGEGSRLTVL.

This chain uses TRBV28 with TRBJ1-2, with TRBD1 matching 7 bases. CDR1 is MDHEN, CDR2 SYDVKM, per germline. The junction had 2 bases not matched to a gene; V was cut back by 3 bases and J by 4 bases. The CDR3 length is 13 residues. DNA for the CDR3: TGTGCCAGCAGTTTGGGACAGACCTATGGCTACACCTTC. It codes for CASSLGQTYGYTF.

This clonotype was detected only a few times. CDR3 nucleotides: TGTGCCAGCAGAACAACCGGGACAGGGAGGGCCCACGAGCAGTACTTC. It codes for CASRTTGTGRAHEQYF. The chain employs TRBV28 and TRBJ2-7, with TRBD1 matching 9 bases. V lost 6 bases to trimming and J lost 5 bases; unmatched junction nucleotides: 14. This CDR3 is 16 amino acids long. Per the germline V gene, CDR1 is MDHEN and CDR2 is SYDVKM.

V gene TRBV12-3 or TRBV12-4 combines with J gene TRBJ1-4; TRBD1 is a possible D gene (6 bases). Trimming removed 6 bases from V and 4 bases from J, with 15 bases in between. CDR3 length equals 15 residues. In DNA, the CDR3 is TGTGCCAGCAGATCCCGGACAGAGAGTAATGAAAAACTGTTTTTT. It yields the protein CASRSRTESNEKLFF.

This sequence joins TRBV14 and TRBJ2-3; possible D gene TRBD2, 7 bases. The CDR3 sequence is 16 residues long. Germline CDR1 is SGHDN and CDR2 is FVKESK. V was cut by 2 bases and J by 5 bases, with 17 bases left in between. CDR3 region: CASSQSVGGPGDTQYF. As DNA, the CDR3 is TGTGCCAGCAGCCAAAGCGTCGGGGGGCCGGGAGATACGCAGTATTTT.